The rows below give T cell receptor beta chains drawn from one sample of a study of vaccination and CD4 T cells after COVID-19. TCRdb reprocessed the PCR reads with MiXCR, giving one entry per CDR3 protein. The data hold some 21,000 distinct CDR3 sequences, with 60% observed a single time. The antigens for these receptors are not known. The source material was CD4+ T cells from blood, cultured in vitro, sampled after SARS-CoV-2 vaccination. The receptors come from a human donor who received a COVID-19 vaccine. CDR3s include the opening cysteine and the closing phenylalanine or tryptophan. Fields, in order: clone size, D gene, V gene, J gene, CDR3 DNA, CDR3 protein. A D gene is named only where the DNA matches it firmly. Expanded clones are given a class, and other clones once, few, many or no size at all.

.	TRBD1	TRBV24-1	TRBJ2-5	TGTGCCACCAGTGACCGGAACAGGGGGCTAACCGAGACCCAGTACTTC	CATSDRNRGLTETQYF
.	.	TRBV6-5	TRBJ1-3	TGTGCCAGCAGTTACTCCCGGACTTCTGGAAACACCATATATTTT	CASSYSRTSGNTIYF
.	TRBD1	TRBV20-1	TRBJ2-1	TGCAGTGCTAGAGATCCTGGGGGCAGGGGGCGCAATGAGCAGTTCTTC	CSARDPGGRGRNEQFF
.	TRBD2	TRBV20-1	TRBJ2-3	TGCAGTGCTGGCCGGACTAGCGGGGGAATCACAGATACGCAGTATTTT	CSAGRTSGGITDTQYF
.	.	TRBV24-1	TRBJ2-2	TGTGCCACCACTAGGGCAGGGGGGACCGGGGAGCTGTTTTTT	CATTRAGGTGELFF
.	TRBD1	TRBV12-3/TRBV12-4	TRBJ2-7	TGTGCCAGCAGGAGACAGGGGATGTCCTACGAGCAGTACTTC	CASRRQGMSYEQYF
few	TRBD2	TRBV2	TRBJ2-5	TGTGCCAGCAGTGACCTTCGACTAGCGGGCTCCCAAGAGACCCAGTACTTC	CASSDLRLAGSQETQYF
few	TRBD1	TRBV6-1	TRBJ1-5	TGTGCCAGCAGGAGGGACAGGGACAATCAGCCCCAGCATTTT	CASRRDRDNQPQHF
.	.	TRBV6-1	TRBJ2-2	TGTGCCAGCAGTGACAGGGCGTCAGGGGAGCTGTTTTTT	CASSDRASGELFF
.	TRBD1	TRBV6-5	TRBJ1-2	TGTGCCAGCAGTTACCCGAATCAGGGGGCCTCCAACTATGGCTACACCTTC	CASSYPNQGASNYGYTF
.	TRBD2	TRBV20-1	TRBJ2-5	TGCAGTGCTAGGTCCCTAGCGGGCCAAGAGACCCAGTACTTC	CSARSLAGQETQYF
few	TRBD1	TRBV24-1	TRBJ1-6	TGTGCCACCAGTGATTTGCCAGGGGGACCCCTCCACTTT	CATSDLPGGPLHF
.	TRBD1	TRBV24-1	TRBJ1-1	TGTGCCACCAGTGATTCCGACAGGGGGCACACTGAAGCTTTCTTT	CATSDSDRGHTEAFF
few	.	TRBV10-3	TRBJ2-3	TGTGCCATCAGTGATGTGGGGGCGCTGGATACGCAGTATTTT	CAISDVGALDTQYF
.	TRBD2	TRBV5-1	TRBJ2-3	TGCGCCAGCAGAGATGGGGAGGGACTAGCTTCAGATACGCAGTATTTT	CASRDGEGLASDTQYF
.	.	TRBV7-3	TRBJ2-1	TGTGCCAGCAGCAGCGCAGGGGAGGCGAATGAGCAGTTCTTC	CASSSAGEANEQFF
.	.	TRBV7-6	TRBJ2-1	TGTGCCAGCAGCTTACAGGGGGGGCGTGGTGAGCAGTTCTTC	CASSLQGGRGEQFF
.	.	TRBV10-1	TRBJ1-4	TGCGCCAGCCTCAGACGGTATAATGAAAAACTGTTTTTT	CASLRRYNEKLFF
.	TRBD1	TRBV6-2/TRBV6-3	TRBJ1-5	TGTGCCAGCAGTTACTCAACTGGGGGGGACAGTCCCATCAATCAGCCCCAGCATTTT	CASSYSTGGDSPINQPQHF
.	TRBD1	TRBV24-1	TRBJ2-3	TGTGCCACCAGTGATCTCCCCGGGACAGGGGGAGATACGCAGTATTTT	CATSDLPGTGGDTQYF
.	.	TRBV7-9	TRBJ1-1	TGTGCCAGCAGCGCCACAGCGAACACTGAAGCTTTCTTT	CASSATANTEAFF
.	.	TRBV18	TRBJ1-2	TGTGCCAGCTCGTTCGTACAGGACGACTATGGCTACACCTTC	CASSFVQDDYGYTF
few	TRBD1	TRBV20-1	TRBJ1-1	TGCAGTGCTAGAACCACAGGGGGCGGTGAAGCTTTCTTT	CSARTTGGGEAFF